Below, 5 T cell receptor beta chains from the same sample are listed, as sequenced in a study of cytomegalovirus exposure and HLA in healthy donors. The study ran its PCR with 60 Vbeta and 13 Jbeta primers. Using immunoSEQ multiplex PCR, the repertoire was profiled, and TCRdb retains in-frame clones only, with some absent. The data hold approximately 190,000 clones, with 70% to 85% observed a single time. The sequencing sample was made of PBMCs. The origin of the receptors is a boy under 10 years old in good health and CMV-seronegative.

This chain links TRBV5-1 with TRBJ2-5; possible D gene TRBD2, 5 bases. The V end was cut by 2 bases, the J end by 5 bases, with 10 bases between. Germline CDR1 is SGHRS and CDR2 is YFSETQ. The CDR3 has 13 residues. The CDR3 nucleotides are TGCGCCAGCAGCTTAGCGGCCGGGGAGACCCAGTACTTC. Translated: CASSLAAGETQYF.

The chain combines TRBV9 with TRBJ1-2, with TRBD1 matching 9 bases. V lost 3 bases and J lost 4; bases outside the gene matches: 7. The CDR3 runs to 15 residues. Germline V gene sequence: CDR1 SGDLS, CDR2 YYNGEE. CDR3 sequence (DNA): TGTGCCAGCAGCGCACCCGGGACAGGGTTCTATGGCTACACCTTC. Translation: CASSAPGTGFYGYTF.

This sequence joins TRBV2 and TRBJ1-2; TRBD1 aligns across 8 bases. J was trimmed by 8 bases and V by 2 bases; bases with no gene match: 7. CDR1 and CDR2 (germline): SNHLY, FYNNEI. There are 14 residues in the CDR3. The CDR3 nucleotides read TGTGCCAGCAGTGAAACCAGGGGGCCGGGCGGCTACACCTTC. Its protein is CASSETRGPGGYTF.

This chain links TRBV7-2 with TRBJ2-7; maybe TRBD1 (6 bases). Germline assignment: CDR1 SGHTA and CDR2 FQGNSA. The V and J ends lost 2 bases and 2 bases respectively, with 16 bases between them. CDR3 length: 16 amino acids. In nucleotides, the CDR3 is TGTGCCAGCAGCTTACAGGGGCCGGGGCTTACCTACGAGCAGTACTTC. Amino acid sequence: CASSLQGPGLTYEQYF. Drawing the rest from reference TRBV7-2 and TRBJ2-7, the complete variable domain is GAGVSQSPSNKVTEKGKDVELRCDPISGHTALYWYRQSLGQGLEFLIYFQGNSAPDKSGLPSDRFSAERTGGSVSTLTIQRTQQEDSAVYLCASSLQGPGLTYEQYFGPGTRLTVT.

J is TRBJ2-6 and V is TRBV7-9; D is unresolved. The germline V and J ends were trimmed by 4 bases and 2 bases, with 15 bases remaining between them. The CDR3 is made up of 17 amino acids. Germline CDR1 SEHNR, CDR2 FQNEAQ (reference sequence). CDR3 region: CASSSIVIGAGANVLTF. The CDR3 nucleotides are TGTGCCAGCAGCTCAATCGTAATCGGTGCTGGGGCCAACGTCCTGACTTTC.